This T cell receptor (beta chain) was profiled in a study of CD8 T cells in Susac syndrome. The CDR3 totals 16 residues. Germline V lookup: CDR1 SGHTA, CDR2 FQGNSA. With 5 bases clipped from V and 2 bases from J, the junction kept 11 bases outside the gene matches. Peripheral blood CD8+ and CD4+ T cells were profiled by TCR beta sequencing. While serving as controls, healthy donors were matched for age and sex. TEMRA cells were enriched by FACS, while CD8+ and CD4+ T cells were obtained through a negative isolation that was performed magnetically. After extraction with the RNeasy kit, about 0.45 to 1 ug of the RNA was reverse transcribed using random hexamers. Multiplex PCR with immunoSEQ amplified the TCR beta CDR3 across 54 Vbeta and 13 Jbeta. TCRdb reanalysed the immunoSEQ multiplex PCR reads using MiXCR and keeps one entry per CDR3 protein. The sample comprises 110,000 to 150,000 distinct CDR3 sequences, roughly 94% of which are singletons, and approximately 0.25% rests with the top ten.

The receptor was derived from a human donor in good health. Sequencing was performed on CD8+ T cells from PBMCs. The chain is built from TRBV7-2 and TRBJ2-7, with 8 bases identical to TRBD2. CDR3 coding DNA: TGTGCCAGCAGCGCCGACAGCGGGAGTAAGGCCTACGAGCAGTACTTC. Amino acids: CASSADSGSKAYEQYF.